This TCR beta chain was documented in a study of technical replicates of blood from a few donors. Some clones are missing from TCRdb's copy, which holds only in-frame ones; the method was immunoSEQ multiplex PCR. This table holds fewer than 90,000 clones, 92% found once. This clone was counted a single time. Trimming left V 0 bases short and J 4 bases short, with 10 bases between. Germline lookup yields CDR1 SGDLS and CDR2 YYNGEE. The CDR3 consists of 15 residues. V gene TRBV9 combines with J gene TRBJ2-2, with no clear D. The sequence was obtained from a human donor in good health. Material for sequencing was T cells isolated from PBMCs. CDR3: CASSVDYAFTGELFF. The DNA of the CDR3 is TGTGCCAGCAGCGTAGATTACGCGTTCACCGGGGAGCTGTTTTTT.